Ten or more counts support the clone carrying this T cell receptor beta chain. Time point here: newly diagnosed GD, antithyroid drugs for less than 3 months. TCR sequences were obtained from RNA taken from PBMCs. The CDR3 spans 15 residues. Trimming removed 0 bases from V and 4 bases from J, with 10 bases in between. Germline loops: CDR1 SGHDT, CDR2 YYEEEE. Libraries of TCR beta came from iRepertoire HTBI primers plus Arm-PCR of CDR3 regions. MiXCR, run by TCRdb on the multiplex PCR reads, gives a single entry per CDR3 protein. The sample contains over 400,000 distinct CDR3 sequences, about 15% of which appear only once. This record comes from a study of regulatory T cells in long-lasting Graves disease. This same sample was also taken into another study, of T cells in Graves' hyperthyroidism and ophthalmopathy.

The receptor was derived from a woman aged 45-65 years with Graves disease. The V call is TRBV5-6, the J call TRBJ2-2; D ambiguous. The input for sequencing was peripheral blood mononuclear cells (PBMCs), taken at new diagnosis, from a patient treated with antithyroid drugs. The CDR3, as DNA: TGTGCCAGCAGCTTGGGGCAGGAACTCACCGGGGAGCTGTTTTTT. Translated, it gives CASSLGQELTGELFF.